The rows below give T cell receptor beta chains drawn from one sample of a study of shared clonotypes between healthy human individuals. The assay was immunoSEQ multiplex PCR, and TCRdb's table has in-frame clones only and misses some. This sample has about 2.5 million clones; roughly 90% occur once, and the top ten carry about 0.36%. The sequenced material came from naive CD4+ T cells from PBMCs. All receptors come from a man between 18 and 29 years old in good health. Some clones in this sample may be carry-over from other donors' samples. Both conserved end residues are part of each CDR3. Each record gives: D gene, CDR3 length, V gene, J gene, clone size, CDR3 protein, CDR3 DNA. The D gene is left open where the match is weak. Clone size is stated in some rows and not others, as once, few, many or a class when expanded.

d_call: TRBD2
cdr3_length: 15
v_call: TRBV6-6
j_call: TRBJ2-1
clone_size: .
cdr3_aa: CASSPGRNSYNEQFF
cdr3_nt: TGTGCCAGCAGCCCCGGGAGGAACTCCTACAATGAGCAGTTCTTC

d_call: .
cdr3_length: 13
v_call: TRBV29-1
j_call: TRBJ1-1
clone_size: .
cdr3_aa: CSVEARGNTEAFF
cdr3_nt: TGCAGCGTTGAAGCCAGGGGGAACACTGAAGCTTTCTTT

d_call: .
cdr3_length: 16
v_call: TRBV5-4
j_call: TRBJ2-5
clone_size: once
cdr3_aa: CASSLSLAMGSETQYF
cdr3_nt: TGTGCCAGCAGCCTGAGCCTAGCTATGGGGTCGGAGACCCAGTACTTC

d_call: TRBD2
cdr3_length: 17
v_call: TRBV7-3
j_call: TRBJ2-3
clone_size: .
cdr3_aa: CASSLGTSGRAGDTQYF
cdr3_nt: TGTGCCAGCAGCCTAGGGACTAGCGGGAGGGCCGGAGATACGCAGTATTTT

d_call: .
cdr3_length: 16
v_call: TRBV4-2
j_call: TRBJ2-7
clone_size: .
cdr3_aa: CASSQDIRGSGLEQYF
cdr3_nt: TGTGCCAGCAGCCAAGATATCCGAGGGAGTGGGCTTGAGCAGTACTTC

d_call: TRBD2
cdr3_length: 19
v_call: TRBV5-6
j_call: TRBJ2-1
clone_size: .
cdr3_aa: CASSRSGLAGGRALNEQFF
cdr3_nt: TGTGCCAGCAGCCGTTCGGGACTAGCGGGAGGAAGGGCCTTAAATGAGCAGTTCTTC

d_call: TRBD2
cdr3_length: 14
v_call: TRBV30
j_call: TRBJ2-3
clone_size: .
cdr3_aa: CAWRLAGNTDTQYF
cdr3_nt: TGTGCCTGGAGACTAGCGGGAAACACAGATACGCAGTATTTT

d_call: .
cdr3_length: 14
v_call: TRBV5-1
j_call: TRBJ1-2
clone_size: .
cdr3_aa: CASSLTASNYGYTF
cdr3_nt: TGCGCCAGCAGCTTGACAGCCTCCAACTATGGCTACACCTTC

d_call: .
cdr3_length: 16
v_call: TRBV4-3
j_call: TRBJ1-1
clone_size: .
cdr3_aa: CASSQAPTAVNTEAFF
cdr3_nt: TGCGCCAGCAGCCAAGCCCCCACAGCGGTGAACACTGAAGCTTTCTTT

d_call: .
cdr3_length: 16
v_call: TRBV18
j_call: TRBJ2-3
clone_size: .
cdr3_aa: CASSPGAKTSTDTQYF
cdr3_nt: TGTGCCAGCTCACCAGGGGCGAAGACTAGCACAGATACGCAGTATTTT

d_call: .
cdr3_length: 14
v_call: TRBV7-9
j_call: TRBJ2-2
clone_size: .
cdr3_aa: CASSFPGVAGELFF
cdr3_nt: TGTGCCAGCAGCTTCCCAGGGGTGGCCGGGGAGCTGTTTTTT

d_call: .
cdr3_length: 15
v_call: TRBV18
j_call: TRBJ2-2
clone_size: .
cdr3_aa: CASSQVKGYTGELFF
cdr3_nt: TGTGCCAGCTCACAAGTTAAAGGGTACACCGGGGAGCTGTTTTTT

d_call: TRBD1
cdr3_length: 13
v_call: TRBV2
j_call: TRBJ1-1
clone_size: .
cdr3_aa: CASSRTGFGEAFF
cdr3_nt: TGTGCCAGCAGTCGGACAGGGTTCGGTGAAGCTTTCTTT

d_call: TRBD2
cdr3_length: 16
v_call: TRBV27
j_call: TRBJ2-1
clone_size: .
cdr3_aa: CASSSGLAGVFGEQFF
cdr3_nt: TGTGCCAGCAGTTCCGGACTAGCGGGAGTGTTTGGTGAGCAGTTCTTC

d_call: .
cdr3_length: 13
v_call: TRBV29-1
j_call: TRBJ2-2
clone_size: .
cdr3_aa: CSAAGVSTGELFF
cdr3_nt: TGCAGCGCCGCAGGGGTTAGCACCGGGGAGCTGTTTTTT

d_call: .
cdr3_length: 14
v_call: TRBV5-1
j_call: TRBJ2-7
clone_size: .
cdr3_aa: CASSYRDSYYEQYF
cdr3_nt: TGCGCCAGCAGCTACCGGGACTCCTACTACGAGCAGTACTTC

d_call: .
cdr3_length: 11
v_call: TRBV19
j_call: TRBJ1-2
clone_size: .
cdr3_aa: CASRDNYGYTF
cdr3_nt: TGTGCCAGTAGGGATAACTATGGCTACACCTTC

d_call: TRBD1
cdr3_length: 16
v_call: TRBV5-6
j_call: TRBJ2-1
clone_size: .
cdr3_aa: CASSFIRDSSYNEQFF
cdr3_nt: TGTGCCAGCAGCTTTATTAGGGACAGCTCCTACAATGAGCAGTTCTTC

d_call: .
cdr3_length: 13
v_call: TRBV25-1
j_call: TRBJ2-7
clone_size: .
cdr3_aa: CASSHGARGEQYF
cdr3_nt: TGTGCCAGCAGTCACGGGGCTCGCGGCGAGCAGTACTTC

d_call: TRBD1
cdr3_length: 13
v_call: TRBV29-1
j_call: TRBJ2-5
clone_size: .
cdr3_aa: CSVVRQGDETQYF
cdr3_nt: TGCAGCGTTGTTCGTCAGGGGGATGAGACCCAGTACTTC

d_call: .
cdr3_length: 16
v_call: TRBV11-2
j_call: TRBJ2-4
clone_size: .
cdr3_aa: CASSLDLAGPWDIQYF
cdr3_nt: TGTGCCAGCAGCTTAGATCTGGCAGGACCTTGGGACATTCAGTACTTC

d_call: TRBD1
cdr3_length: 14
v_call: TRBV10-3
j_call: TRBJ2-1
clone_size: few
cdr3_aa: CAISWDRGYNEQFF
cdr3_nt: TGTGCCATCAGTTGGGACAGGGGTTACAATGAGCAGTTCTTC

d_call: TRBD2
cdr3_length: 18
v_call: TRBV4-1
j_call: TRBJ2-3
clone_size: .
cdr3_aa: CASSQVLLAGGSTDTQYF
cdr3_nt: TGCGCCAGCAGCCAAGTTTTACTAGCGGGAGGAAGCACAGATACGCAGTATTTT

d_call: .
cdr3_length: 14
v_call: TRBV6-5
j_call: TRBJ2-7
clone_size: .
cdr3_aa: CASSRRFSSNEQYF
cdr3_nt: TGTGCCAGCAGTCGCAGGTTTAGTTCGAACGAGCAGTACTTC

d_call: TRBD1
cdr3_length: 14
v_call: TRBV7-2
j_call: TRBJ1-4
clone_size: once
cdr3_aa: CASSYDPGQEKLFF
cdr3_nt: TGTGCCAGCAGCTACGACCCCGGACAGGAGAAACTGTTTTTT

d_call: .
cdr3_length: 15
v_call: TRBV28
j_call: TRBJ1-4
clone_size: .
cdr3_aa: CASSPRATANEKLFF
cdr3_nt: TGTGCCAGCAGTCCCCGCGCAACGGCTAATGAAAAACTGTTTTTT

d_call: .
cdr3_length: 19
v_call: TRBV10-3
j_call: TRBJ2-6
clone_size: .
cdr3_aa: CAISESWASRGAGANVLTF
cdr3_nt: TGTGCCATCAGTGAGTCGTGGGCCAGCAGGGGTGCTGGGGCCAACGTCCTGACTTTC

d_call: TRBD1
cdr3_length: 15
v_call: TRBV7-9
j_call: TRBJ2-7
clone_size: .
cdr3_aa: CASSPRRDSSYEQYF
cdr3_nt: TGTGCCAGCAGCCCCCGCCGGGACAGTTCCTACGAGCAGTACTTC

d_call: .
cdr3_length: 13
v_call: TRBV7-2
j_call: TRBJ1-5
clone_size: .
cdr3_aa: CASSLAVDQPQHF
cdr3_nt: TGTGCCAGCAGCTTAGCAGTCGATCAGCCCCAGCATTTT

d_call: TRBD1
cdr3_length: 14
v_call: TRBV25-1
j_call: TRBJ2-5
clone_size: .
cdr3_aa: CASRDRAAGETQYF
cdr3_nt: TGTGCCAGCAGGGACAGGGCGGCGGGAGAGACCCAGTACTTC

d_call: .
cdr3_length: 14
v_call: TRBV7-2
j_call: TRBJ1-2
clone_size: .
cdr3_aa: CASSLARTREGYTF
cdr3_nt: TGTGCCAGCAGCTTAGCCCGGACGAGGGAAGGCTACACCTTC

d_call: TRBD1
cdr3_length: 15
v_call: TRBV6-1
j_call: TRBJ2-5
clone_size: once
cdr3_aa: CASSGGGTGEETQYF
cdr3_nt: TGTGCCAGCAGTGGCGGAGGGACAGGAGAAGAGACCCAGTACTTC

d_call: .
cdr3_length: 12
v_call: TRBV19
j_call: TRBJ2-1
clone_size: .
cdr3_aa: CSTTTSYNEQFF
cdr3_nt: TGCTCCACGACTACCTCCTACAATGAGCAGTTCTTC

d_call: TRBD2
cdr3_length: 16
v_call: TRBV5-6
j_call: TRBJ2-3
clone_size: .
cdr3_aa: CASSTASGASTDTQYF
cdr3_nt: TGTGCCAGCAGCACGGCTAGCGGGGCAAGCACAGATACGCAGTATTTT

d_call: .
cdr3_length: 14
v_call: TRBV28
j_call: TRBJ1-1
clone_size: .
cdr3_aa: CASSSRARNTEAFF
cdr3_nt: TGTGCCAGCAGTAGTAGGGCGAGGAACACTGAAGCTTTCTTT

d_call: .
cdr3_length: 14
v_call: TRBV18
j_call: TRBJ1-4
clone_size: .
cdr3_aa: CASSPQQLSEKLFF
cdr3_nt: TGTGCCAGCTCACCACAACAGCTGAGTGAAAAACTGTTTTTT

d_call: .
cdr3_length: 16
v_call: TRBV5-7
j_call: TRBJ1-5
clone_size: .
cdr3_aa: CASSLESWAGNQPQHF
cdr3_nt: TGTGCCAGCAGCTTGGAGTCCTGGGCTGGCAATCAGCCCCAGCATTTT

d_call: .
cdr3_length: 16
v_call: TRBV30
j_call: TRBJ1-2
clone_size: .
cdr3_aa: CAWSVAVWETNYGYTF
cdr3_nt: TGTGCCTGGAGTGTCGCAGTGTGGGAGACTAACTATGGCTACACCTTC

d_call: .
cdr3_length: 16
v_call: TRBV5-6
j_call: TRBJ2-6
clone_size: .
cdr3_aa: CASSYPGRSGANVLTF
cdr3_nt: TGTGCCAGCAGCTATCCAGGCCGCTCTGGGGCCAACGTCCTGACTTTC

d_call: .
cdr3_length: 15
v_call: TRBV7-2
j_call: TRBJ2-2
clone_size: .
cdr3_aa: CASSLGRINTGELFF
cdr3_nt: TGTGCCAGCAGCTTAGGAAGGATCAACACCGGGGAGCTGTTTTTT

d_call: TRBD1
cdr3_length: 17
v_call: TRBV4-2
j_call: TRBJ2-5
clone_size: .
cdr3_aa: CASSLWTGSSKEETRYF
cdr3_nt: TGTGCCAGCAGCCTATGGACAGGGAGTAGTAAGGAGGAGACCCGGTACTTC

d_call: .
cdr3_length: 14
v_call: TRBV6-5
j_call: TRBJ1-1
clone_size: .
cdr3_aa: CASSYSTANTEAFF
cdr3_nt: TGTGCCAGCAGTTACAGCACTGCGAACACTGAAGCTTTCTTT

d_call: .
cdr3_length: 17
v_call: TRBV5-4
j_call: TRBJ2-3
clone_size: .
cdr3_aa: CASSLGPPSAGTDTQYF
cdr3_nt: TGTGCCAGCAGCTTGGGTCCGCCCTCCGCCGGCACAGATACGCAGTATTTT

d_call: .
cdr3_length: 14
v_call: TRBV28
j_call: TRBJ1-5
clone_size: .
cdr3_aa: CASSSGGSYQPQHF
cdr3_nt: TGTGCCAGTAGTTCCGGGGGCAGCTATCAGCCCCAGCATTTT

d_call: .
cdr3_length: 12
v_call: TRBV15
j_call: TRBJ1-6
clone_size: .
cdr3_aa: CATSTGTIPLHF
cdr3_nt: TGTGCCACCAGCACGGGGACGATCCCCCTCCACTTT

d_call: .
cdr3_length: 14
v_call: TRBV5-6
j_call: TRBJ1-1
clone_size: .
cdr3_aa: CASSHGAKTTEAFF
cdr3_nt: TGTGCCAGCAGCCACGGGGCCAAAACCACTGAAGCTTTCTTT

d_call: TRBD1
cdr3_length: 15
v_call: TRBV5-1
j_call: TRBJ1-1
clone_size: .
cdr3_aa: CASRVGTGSGTEAFF
cdr3_nt: TGCGCCAGCAGGGTCGGGACAGGTTCGGGCACTGAAGCTTTCTTT

d_call: TRBD2
cdr3_length: 17
v_call: TRBV5-4
j_call: TRBJ2-7
clone_size: .
cdr3_aa: CASSLGGLAGGPYGQYF
cdr3_nt: TGTGCCAGCAGCTTGGGGGGACTAGCGGGAGGGCCTTACGGGCAGTACTTC

d_call: TRBD2
cdr3_length: 14
v_call: TRBV6-1
j_call: TRBJ2-7
clone_size: .
cdr3_aa: CASTAGGYSYEQYF
cdr3_nt: TGTGCCAGCACTGCGGGAGGGTACTCCTACGAGCAGTACTTC